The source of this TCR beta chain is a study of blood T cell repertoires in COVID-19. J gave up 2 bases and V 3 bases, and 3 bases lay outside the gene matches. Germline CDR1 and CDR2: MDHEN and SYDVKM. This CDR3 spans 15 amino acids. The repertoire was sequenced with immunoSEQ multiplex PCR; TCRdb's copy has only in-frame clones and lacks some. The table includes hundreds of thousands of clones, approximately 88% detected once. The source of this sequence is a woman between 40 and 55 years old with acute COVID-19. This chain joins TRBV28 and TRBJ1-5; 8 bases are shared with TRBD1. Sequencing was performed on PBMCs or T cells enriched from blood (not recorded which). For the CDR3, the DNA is TGTGCCAGCAGTTTTCAGGGGGCGGGCAATCAGCCCCAGCATTTT. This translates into CASSFQGAGNQPQHF.